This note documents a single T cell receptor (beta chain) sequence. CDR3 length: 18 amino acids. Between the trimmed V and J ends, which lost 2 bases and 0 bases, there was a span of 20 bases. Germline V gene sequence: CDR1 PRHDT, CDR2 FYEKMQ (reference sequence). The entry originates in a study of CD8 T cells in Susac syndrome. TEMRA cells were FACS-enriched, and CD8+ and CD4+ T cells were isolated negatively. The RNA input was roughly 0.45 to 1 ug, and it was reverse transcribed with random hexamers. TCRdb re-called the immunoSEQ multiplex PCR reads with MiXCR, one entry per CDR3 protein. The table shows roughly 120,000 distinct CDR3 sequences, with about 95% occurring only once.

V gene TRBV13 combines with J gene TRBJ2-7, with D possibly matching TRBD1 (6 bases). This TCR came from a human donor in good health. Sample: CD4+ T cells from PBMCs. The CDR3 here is CASSLRSRLDSYSYEQYF. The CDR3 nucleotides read TGTGCCAGCAGCTTACGATCCCGGTTGGACAGCTACTCCTACGAGCAGTACTTC.